This T cell receptor (beta chain) stems from a study of blood T cell repertoires in COVID-19. Across the whole study: Samples taken during acute and convalescent COVID-19 were collected in the United States, Italy and Spain. PBMCs, B-cell-depleted T cells, or T cells were the source of the cDNA or gDNA that made up the material.

In the original processing: Estimation of nucleated cell counts relied on the amplification of reference gene primers. Profiled with immunoSEQ multiplex PCR; TCRdb holds only in-frame clones, not every one. Clone size and the V and J calls come from that table; the DNA yielded D and trimming. This sample carries around 94,000 clones, about 80% of them seen once, and the ten largest clones take under 20%. Per the germline V gene, CDR1 is MNHNY and CDR2 is SVGAGI (reference sequence). CDR3 length: 13 amino acids. The V end was cut by 7 bases, the J end by 5 bases, with 9 bases between. Sequencing was performed on peripheral blood. The rearrangement uses TRBV6-6 and TRBJ1-6; TRBD1 is a possible D gene (6 bases). This TCR derives from a human donor in a cohort sampled during active COVID-19. The CDR3 nucleotides read TGTGCCAGCATGGACAGAAATAATTCACCCCTCCACTTT. Its translation: CASMDRNNSPLHF.